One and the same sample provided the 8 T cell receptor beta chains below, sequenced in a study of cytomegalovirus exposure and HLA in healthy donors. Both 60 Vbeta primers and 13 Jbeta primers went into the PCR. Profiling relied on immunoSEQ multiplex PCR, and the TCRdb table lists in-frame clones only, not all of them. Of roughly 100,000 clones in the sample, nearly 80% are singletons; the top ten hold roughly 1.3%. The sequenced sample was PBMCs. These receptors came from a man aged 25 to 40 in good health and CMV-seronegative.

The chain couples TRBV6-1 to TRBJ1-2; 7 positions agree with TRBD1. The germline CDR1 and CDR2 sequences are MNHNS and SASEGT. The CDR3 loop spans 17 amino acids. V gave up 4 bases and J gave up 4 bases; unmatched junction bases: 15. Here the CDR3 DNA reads TGTGCCAGCAGTGGGTCCGGGACAGAAACTCTTATCTATGGCTACACCTTC. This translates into CASSGSGTETLIYGYTF.

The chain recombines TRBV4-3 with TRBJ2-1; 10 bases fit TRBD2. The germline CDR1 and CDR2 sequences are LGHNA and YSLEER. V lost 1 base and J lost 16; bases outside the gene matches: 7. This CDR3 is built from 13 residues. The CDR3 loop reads CASSQGVAGGEFF. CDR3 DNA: TGCGCCAGCAGCCAAGGCGTAGCGGGAGGTGAATTCTTC.

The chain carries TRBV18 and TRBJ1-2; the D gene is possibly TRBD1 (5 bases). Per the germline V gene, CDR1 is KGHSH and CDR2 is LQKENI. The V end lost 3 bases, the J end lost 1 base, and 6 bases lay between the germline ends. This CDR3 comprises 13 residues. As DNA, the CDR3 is TGTGCCAGCTCACCCGACAGTAACTATGGCTACACCTTC. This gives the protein CASSPDSNYGYTF.

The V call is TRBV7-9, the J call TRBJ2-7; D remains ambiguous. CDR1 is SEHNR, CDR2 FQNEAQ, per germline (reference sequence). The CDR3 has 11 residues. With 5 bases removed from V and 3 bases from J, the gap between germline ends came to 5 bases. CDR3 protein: CASSQDYEQYF. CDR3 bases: TGTGCCAGCAGCCAGGACTACGAGCAGTACTTC.

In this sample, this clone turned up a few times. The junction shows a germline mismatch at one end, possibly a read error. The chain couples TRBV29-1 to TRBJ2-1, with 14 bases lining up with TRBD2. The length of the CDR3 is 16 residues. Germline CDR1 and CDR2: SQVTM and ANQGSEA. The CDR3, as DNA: TGCAGCGCTGAAGGTTTGGGACTAGCGGGAGCGGGTGAGCAGTTCTTC. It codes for CSAEGLGLAGAGEQFF.

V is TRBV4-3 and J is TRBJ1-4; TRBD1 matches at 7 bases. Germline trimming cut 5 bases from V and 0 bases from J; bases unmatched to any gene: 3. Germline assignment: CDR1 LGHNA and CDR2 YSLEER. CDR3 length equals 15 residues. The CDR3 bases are TGCGCCAGCAGCGATCAGGGGGCAACTAATGAAAAACTGTTTTTT. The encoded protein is CASSDQGATNEKLFF.

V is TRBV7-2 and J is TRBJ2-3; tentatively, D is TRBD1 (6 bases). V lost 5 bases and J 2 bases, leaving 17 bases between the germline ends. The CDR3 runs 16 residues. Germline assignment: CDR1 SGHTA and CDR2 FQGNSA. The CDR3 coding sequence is TGTGCCAGCAGCGTTCGGTACTCAGGGGCCACAGATACGCAGTATTTT. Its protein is CASSVRYSGATDTQYF.

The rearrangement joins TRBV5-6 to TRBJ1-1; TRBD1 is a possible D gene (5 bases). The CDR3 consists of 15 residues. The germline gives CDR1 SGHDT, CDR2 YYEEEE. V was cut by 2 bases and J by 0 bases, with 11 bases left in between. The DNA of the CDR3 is TGTGCCAGCAGCTTTCGACAGACCCTGAACACTGAAGCTTTCTTT. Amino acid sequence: CASSFRQTLNTEAFF.